This record looks at one T cell receptor (beta chain) sequence and its context. CDR3 length: 17 amino acids. Germline CDR1 reads SGHDN; CDR2 reads FVKESK. J gave up 3 bases and V 4 bases, and 6 bases lay outside the gene matches. The data were taken from a study of control samples from healthy donors and cancer patients. Some clones are missing from TCRdb's copy, which holds only in-frame ones; the method was immunoSEQ multiplex PCR. This sample has roughly 90,000 clones, with roughly 89% found just once. The source of this sequence is a woman between 50 and 59 years old with colorectal cancer. V is TRBV14 and J is TRBJ1-4; 12 bases fit TRBD1. What was sequenced was PBMCs. The CDR3 nucleotides read TGTGCCAGCAGCCGACCGGGACAGGGGGCGGCTAATGAAAAACTGTTTTTT. Translation: CASSRPGQGAANEKLFF. Full variable domain (rest looked up from reference TRBV14 and TRBJ1-4): EAGVTQFPSHSVIEKGQTVTLRCDPISGHDNLYWYRRVMGKEIKFLLHFVKESKQDESGMPNNRFLAERTGGTYSTLKVQPAELEDSGVYFCASSRPGQGAANEKLFFGSGTQLSVL.